These T cell receptor beta chains were read from a single sample in a study of T cell responses to AZD1222 COVID-19 vaccine. The table came from immunoSEQ multiplex PCR; TCRdb's copy has only in-frame clones and leaves some out. This sample has 85,000 to 100,000 clones, with 70% to 80% found just once. The sequenced sample was peripheral blood, obtained on day 0 of AZD1222 vaccination. The receptors were gathered from an adult in good health. Each CDR3 is given with its conserved first and last residue. The D gene is left open where the match is weak.

j_call d_call v_call cdr3_aa cdr3_nt
TRBJ1-4 TRBD1 TRBV4-2 CASSQDVVRQGLVLGTNEKLFF TGTGCCAGCAGCCAAGATGTGGTGAGACAGGGGTTAGTTTTAGGGACTAATGAAAAACTGTTTTTT
TRBJ1-5 . TRBV19 CASSIGVAGDQPQHF TGTGCCAGTAGTATTGGGGTGGCCGGAGATCAGCCCCAGCATTTT
TRBJ1-3 . TRBV3-1/TRBV3-2 CASSQTGGSGNTIYF TGTGCCAGCAGCCAAACGGGAGGCTCTGGAAACACCATATATTTT
TRBJ2-7 . TRBV11-2 CASSFVGQGNYEQYF TGTGCCAGCAGCTTTGTTGGCCAGGGGAACTACGAGCAGTACTTC
TRBJ2-3 . TRBV10-2 CASSDPRRGSGDTQYF TGCGCCAGCAGTGACCCTAGGAGGGGTTCTGGGGATACGCAGTATTTT
TRBJ2-1 . TRBV27 CASRLLGGFNEQFF TGTGCCAGCAGACTCCTAGGGGGGTTCAATGAGCAGTTCTTC
TRBJ1-4 . TRBV11-2 CASSRWGATNEKLFF TGTGCCAGCAGCCGTTGGGGTGCAACTAATGAAAAACTGTTTTTT
TRBJ1-2 . TRBV15 CATSRDLGGNYGYTF TGTGCCACCAGCAGAGATCTGGGTGGTAACTATGGCTACACCTTC
TRBJ2-1 TRBD2 TRBV24-1 CATSGAGVRDEQFF TGTGCCACCTCTGGCGCGGGAGTAAGAGATGAGCAGTTCTTC
TRBJ2-5 . TRBV28 CASSSVYQETQYF TGTGCCAGCAGTTCAGTGTACCAAGAGACCCAGTACTTC
TRBJ2-3 . TRBV5-1 CATTNWGSSTDTQYF TGCGCCACTACCAACTGGGGGTCTAGCACAGATACGCAGTATTTT
TRBJ2-5 TRBD2 TRBV3-1/TRBV3-2 CASSQEVPSGRTETQYF TGTGCCAGCAGCCAAGAGGTCCCCAGCGGGAGAACGGAGACCCAGTACTTC